These 8 T cell receptor beta chains came from one sample sequenced in a study of shared clonotypes between healthy human individuals. Method: immunoSEQ multiplex PCR; TCRdb's copy keeps in-frame clones and lacks some. There are about 670,000 clones in the sample; about two thirds occur only once, and around 2% lies in the top ten. Sample: memory CD4+ T cells sorted from blood. Documented subset: CD45RA-negative fraction. These receptors were collected from a woman aged 30 to 39 in good health.

V gene TRBV25-1 combines with J gene TRBJ2-1, with D unclear. Germline values: CDR1 MGHDK, CDR2 SYGVNS. The CDR3 consists of 18 residues. V lost 2 bases to trimming and J lost 0 bases, with 17 bases between them. CDR3 in amino acids: CASSEPLAETSSYNEQFF. The DNA of the CDR3 is TGTGCCAGCAGTGAACCTCTGGCGGAGACGAGCTCCTACAATGAGCAGTTCTTC.

J is TRBJ2-7 and V is TRBV28; D is ambiguous. This CDR3 comprises 12 residues. Germline V gene data show CDR1 as MDHEN and CDR2 as SYDVKM. Trimming cost V 4 bases and J 3 bases, with 7 bases left between them. CDR3 protein: CASSSRDYEQYF. As DNA, the CDR3 is TGTGCCAGCAGTTCCCGTGACTACGAGCAGTACTTC.

The genes are TRBV27 and TRBJ1-5; D possibly corresponds to TRBD1 (5 bases). The CDR3 consists of 19 residues. The germline V and J ends were trimmed by 0 bases and 0 bases, with 18 bases remaining between them. Per the germline V gene, CDR1 is MNHEY and CDR2 is SMNVEV (reference sequence). CDR3 nucleotide sequence: TGTGCCAGCAGTTTATCCGCCAGCAGGGCCCACGATAGCAATCAGCCCCAGCATTTT. Encoded protein: CASSLSASRAHDSNQPQHF.

This clone was recorded only once. The chain is built from TRBV6-5 and TRBJ1-5, with unresolved D. This CDR3 spans 13 amino acids. V was clipped by 6 bases and J by 1 base, with 7 bases between them. The germline CDR1 and CDR2 sequences are MNHEY and SVGAGI. The CDR3 protein is CASSPDSNQPQHF. The CDR3 DNA is TGTGCCAGCAGCCCCGACAGCAATCAGCCCCAGCATTTT.

The V and J genes are TRBV14 and TRBJ1-4; TRBD1 is a possible D gene (5 bases). Trimming pared 0 bases from V and 8 bases from J, leaving 13 bases between. The CDR3 contains 15 residues. The germline CDR1 and CDR2 sequences are SGHDN and FVKESK. The CDR3 nucleotides are TGTGCCAGCAGCCAAGATCTCGGGGCACGGGAAAAACTGTTTTTT. It specifies CASSQDLGAREKLFF.

V is TRBV27 and J is TRBJ2-7; TRBD1 matches at 9 bases. The germline V gene encodes CDR1 MNHEY and CDR2 SMNVEV (reference sequence). CDR3 length: 15 residues. Trimming removed 3 bases from V and 6 bases from J; junction bases left unmatched: 9. The CDR3 nucleotides are TGTGCCAGCAGTTTCGGGACAGGGTTGTCTGGCGAGCAGTACTTC. As protein: CASSFGTGLSGEQYF.

This clone was observed a handful of times. V and J are TRBV5-1 and TRBJ2-3; D remains unclear. Germline assignment: CDR1 SGHRS and CDR2 YFSETQ. This CDR3 is built from 14 residues. Trimming pared 0 bases from V and 2 bases from J, leaving 7 bases between. Here the CDR3 DNA reads TGCGCCAGCAGCTTGGCGAAACCCACAGATACGCAGTATTTT. Protein: CASSLAKPTDTQYF.

This rearrangement joins TRBV7-6 to TRBJ2-5; tentatively, D is TRBD2 (6 bases). Near its end, the DNA agrees better with TRBJ2-7, so the J call may be wrong. Germline CDR1 SGHVS, CDR2 FNYEAQ. CDR3 length: 15 residues. CDR3 DNA sequence: TGTGCCAGCAGCTTAGAAGGGGCCGGGGGCTACGAGCAGTACTTC. It yields the protein CASSLEGAGGYEQYF.